This T cell receptor (beta chain) was retrieved from a study of blood T cell repertoires in COVID-19. About the research overall: From T cells, B-cell-depleted T cells, or PBMCs came the material, which was cDNA or gDNA.

This CDR3 is 15 amino acids long. CDR1 is SGHDN and CDR2 is FVKESK in the germline V gene. Trimming cost V 1 base and J 2 bases; bases outside gene matches: 4. This clone came up a few times. TCRdb keeps only in-frame clones here, not all; method: immunoSEQ multiplex PCR. The table records about 40,000 clones, around 83% of them present only once. What was sequenced was peripheral blood. This TCR was recovered from a woman in her fifties or sixties with acute or convalescent COVID-19. The gene calls are TRBV14 and TRBJ1-2, with 7 bases aligning to TRBD1. In DNA, the CDR3 is TGTGCCAGCAGCCAAGTGGGACAGAGAAACTATGGCTACACCTTC. Its translation is CASSQVGQRNYGYTF.